Detailed here is one T cell receptor beta chain. The data are from a study of control samples from healthy donors and cancer patients. Only in-frame clones appear in the TCRdb table, and some are missing; sequencing was by immunoSEQ multiplex PCR. Of 75,000 to 100,000 clones in the sample, 85% to 90% were seen once. The sequence came from a woman aged 45 to 65 in good health. The sequenced material came from blood.

CDR3 sequence: CASSSQGSANQPQYF. The CDR3 nucleotides are TGTGCCAGCAGCTCACAGGGATCCGCCAATCAGCCCCAGTATTTT. The chain uses TRBV7-2 and TRBJ1-5, with a possible D match to TRBD1 (6 bases). The DNA end favors TRBJ2-3, so the J call may be wrong. This CDR3 is built from 15 residues. Germline CDR1 SGHTA, CDR2 FQGNSA.